The clone carrying this T cell receptor beta chain was detected ten times or more. This entry is derived from a study of spatial heterogeneity in lung cancer. Study as a whole: In cases with available follow-up PBMC samples, these were sequenced at a median of approximately 2 years after resection. An average of more than ten raw reads was observed per unique TCR and UMI combination. Alpha-chain sequences were consistently detected less often than beta-chain sequences.

Noted time point: blood at routine non-recurrence follow-up after resection. Whole RNA was taken from tumor, nontumor lung or frozen PBMC; it was then sequenced unsorted. TCR cDNA molecules each carried a unique molecular identifier. MiXCR was run by TCRdb on the 5' RACE reads, yielding one entry per CDR3 protein. The top ten clones hold 16% of a sample with around 110,000 distinct CDR3 sequences, approximately 12% of them seen once. Germline V CDR1 and CDR2: DFQATT, SNEGSKA (reference sequence). J lost 5 bases, V lost 6 bases, and 13 bases had no gene match. CDR3 length equals 16 residues. The sequenced sample was PBMCs, obtained at follow-up. The receptor was derived from a male donor with early-stage non-small cell lung cancer. This chain uses TRBV20-1 with TRBJ2-3; 11 bases match TRBD2. The CDR3: CSAAPPSGGYQDTQYF. CDR3 sequence (DNA): TGCAGTGCCGCTCCCCCTAGCGGGGGGTATCAAGATACGCAGTATTTT.